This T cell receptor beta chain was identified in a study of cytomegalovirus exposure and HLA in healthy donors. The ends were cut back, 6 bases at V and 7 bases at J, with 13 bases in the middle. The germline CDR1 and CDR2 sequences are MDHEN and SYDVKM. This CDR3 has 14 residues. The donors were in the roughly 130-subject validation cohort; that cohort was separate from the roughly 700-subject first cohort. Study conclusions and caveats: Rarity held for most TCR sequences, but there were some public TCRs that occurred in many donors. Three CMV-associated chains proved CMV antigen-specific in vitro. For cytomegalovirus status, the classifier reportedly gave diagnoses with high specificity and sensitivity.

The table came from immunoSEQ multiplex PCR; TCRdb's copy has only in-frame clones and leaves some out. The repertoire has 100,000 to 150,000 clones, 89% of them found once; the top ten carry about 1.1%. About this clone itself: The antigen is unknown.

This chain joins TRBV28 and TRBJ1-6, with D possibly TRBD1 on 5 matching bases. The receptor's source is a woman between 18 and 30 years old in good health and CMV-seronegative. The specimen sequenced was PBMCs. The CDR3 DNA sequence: TGTGCCAGCAGCGACAGTAGCTCCAATTCACCCCTCCACTTT. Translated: CASSDSSSNSPLHF.